This TCR beta chain came from a study of early T cells in non-severe SARS-CoV-2 infection. V was shortened by 5 bases and J by 3 bases, with 10 bases between the two germline ends. The germline V gene has CDR1 SGHTA and CDR2 FQGTGA. The CDR3 sequence is 13 residues long. Many counts were recorded for this clonotype. MiXCR, run by TCRdb on the 5' RACE reads, gives a single entry per CDR3 protein. The sample contains tens of thousands of distinct CDR3 sequences, approximately 4.3% of which appear only once. This receptor was taken from an adult who was a healthcare worker with PCR-confirmed SARS-CoV-2 infection or an uninfected control (not recorded which). The V call is TRBV7-3, the J call TRBJ1-2; D not certain. The specimen was whole blood. CDR3 bases: TGTGCCAGCAGCCGTACACCAGACTATGGCTACACCTTC. Protein sequence: CASSRTPDYGYTF.